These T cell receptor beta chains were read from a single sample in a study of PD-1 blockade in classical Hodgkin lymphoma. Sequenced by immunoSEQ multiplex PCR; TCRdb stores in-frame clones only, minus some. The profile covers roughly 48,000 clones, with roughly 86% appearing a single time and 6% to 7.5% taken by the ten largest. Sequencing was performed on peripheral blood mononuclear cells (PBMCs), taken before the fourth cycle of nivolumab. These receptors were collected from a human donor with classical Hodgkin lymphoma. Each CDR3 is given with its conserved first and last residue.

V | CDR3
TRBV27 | CASSRGGGPDTQYF
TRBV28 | CASSIGPGNEQYF
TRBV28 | CASSLGSGYEQYF
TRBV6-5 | CASSLSTGLSETQYF
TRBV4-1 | CASSQVSGSSNEQYF
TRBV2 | CASRKLAGGNTDTQYF
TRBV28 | CASSLRGSIYGYTF
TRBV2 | CASNEKRLDTYEQYF
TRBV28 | CASKAGPFSSEQFF
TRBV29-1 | CSARGGRTDTQYF
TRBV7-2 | CASSTRGQGANTGELFF
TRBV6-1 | CASSEPTGLQETQYF
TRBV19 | CASRDRGSVGETQYF
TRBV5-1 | CASSLAGFLGDTQYF
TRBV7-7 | CASSSAEGAYEQYF
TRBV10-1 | CASSESGRTDQFF